The TCR beta chain described here comes from a study of T cells in Graves' hyperthyroidism and ophthalmopathy (dated by TCRdb to the late 2010s). With respect to the entire study: Peripheral blood samples were taken at initial diagnosis, before any treatment was given. The paper reports TCR Vbeta CDR3 sequencing of fewer than 150 peripheral blood samples: 40 or so ophthalmopathy, fewer than 80 hyperthyroidism and around 17 progressor patients. The 100 or so discovery patients were divided at random into training and test sets in a 7:3 ratio. The study also compared thyroid tissue and blood T-cell repertoires from 6 or 7 Graves' hyperthyroidism patients. To identify distinguishing TCR V-J signatures, a discovery cohort of 95 to 100 patients was used, comprising under 45 with Graves' ophthalmopathy and roughly 60 with stable Graves' hyperthyroidism. Whether ophthalmopathy could be predicted prospectively was tested in an independent validation cohort made up of roughly 20 hyperthyroidism patients plus 17 patients who later progressed to ophthalmopathy. Once sampling was done, hyperthyroidism patients were given methimazole at a starting dose of 30 mg daily, whereas ophthalmopathy patients were given high-dose intravenous methylprednisolone.

Summary of the overall study and its limitations: A 13 V-J signature model separated ophthalmopathy from stable hyperthyroidism, with roughly 88% sensitivity and approximately 81% specificity in cross-validation and 80%/75% in testing. Most expanded thyroid clonotypes (frequency above 0.001) were also found in blood, which suggests that blood repertoires may mirror thyroid immune responses. In validation, the model predicted progression to ophthalmopathy a median of roughly 6.5 months before onset, with about 67% sensitivity and 72.22% specificity. Sample size was not statistically predetermined, and investigators were not blinded to group allocation.

This clonotype appeared a few times. This receptor's antigen is unknown. No much larger clone is present one base from it, and per-base qualities are unavailable. The junction shows trimming of 8 bases on V and 4 bases on J, and the gene matches do not reach 9 bases of it. CDR1 SQVTM and CDR2 ANQGSEA are derived from the germline V gene. The CDR3 contains 13 residues, cysteine and phenylalanine counted. The only DNA kept is the CDR3, 39 bases in frame from the first base. The TCR beta CDR3 regions were amplified from the RNA transcripts. For the first round of RT-PCR on the TCR CDR3, the HTBI primer set was used together with the Qiagen OneStep RT-PCR kit. Libraries were constructed in a second round of multiplex PCR, after which size selection and purification were carried out. Paired-end sequencing of the libraries was performed with 100 bp reads on an Illumina HiSeq2000. In the paper's pipeline: SOAPnuke was used to process the raw data, throwing out any read that contained adapters or uncalled bases, had a mean Phred below 15, or lacked an exact constant-primer or identifier match. COPE v1.2.5 was used to merge the high-quality paired reads, and each unique nucleotide sequence was defined as a clonotype. MiTCR v1.1 was used to align the clonotypes against IMGT TRBV, TRBD and TRBJ reference segments. The analysis was restricted to V-J combinations with a frequency above 0.0001, which together covered 99.2% of the repertoires. A TCS score was defined as the ratio of F50 (clonal expansion) to E x V (chaos), with BLOSUM62-based TCRdist applied between CDR3 peptides within each V-J. Welch's t-statistics and random forest reduced several hundred V-J features to roughly 13, which were used in a naive Bayes classifier (R e1071). TCRdb reanalyzed the raw reads on its own, using fastp at Q25 for trimming and MiXCR for clone calling, and kept in-frame beta chains. Each CDR3 protein appears once, grouped with its most common genes and DNA. TCRdb's processing, not the authors' own work, is the source of the V and J calls. The sample records around 200,000 distinct CDR3 sequences, 18% of which are singletons. The ten top clones hold about 45% of the sample.

Graves' hyperthyroidism was defined as stable when no progression to ophthalmopathy occurred over 18 months of follow-up. The hyperthyroidism patients were between 18 and 65 years old and newly diagnosed, with a disease duration of less than 2 months. Patients with uncontrolled infections, other autoimmune diseases, pregnancy or lactation were excluded. Clinical symptoms, serum thyroxine and TRAb, thyroid ultrasound, and orbital computed tomography formed the basis for the diagnoses. PBMCs were isolated from 7.5 to 10 ml of fresh peripheral blood by Ficoll-Paque density gradient centrifugation. Trizol reagent was used to extract total RNA, and RNA quality was then checked on an Agilent 2100 Bioanalyzer.

The sequencing sample was made of blood. Recombination linked TRBV29-1 to TRBJ1-2, and TRBD1 aligns with 8 junction nucleotides. The sequence was collected from a man aged 35 to 55 with Graves' hyperthyroidism. The CDR3 corresponds to CSSKGQGAYGYTF. The DNA is TGCAGCTCAAAAGGACAGGGTGCCTATGGCTACACCTTC.